Listed below are T cell receptor beta chains from one sample, sequenced in a study of T cell repertoires in aging, cancer and after chemotherapy. TCRdb reprocessed the multiplex PCR reads via MiXCR and lists one record per CDR3 protein. The sample records 1,300 to 1,500 distinct CDR3 sequences, around 33% being singletons. Sequences were obtained from blood. The receptors were sampled from a human donor with a solid tumor. CDR3s include the opening cysteine and the closing phenylalanine or tryptophan. Each record gives: V gene, CDR3 length, CDR3 protein.

V gene: TRBV20-1; CDR3 length: 17; CDR3 protein: CSAPGGQGSSTNEKLFF
V gene: TRBV7-9; CDR3 length: 15; CDR3 protein: CASSPGGDIGNTIYF
V gene: TRBV14; CDR3 length: 16; CDR3 protein: CASSQGGTGYNEKLFF
V gene: TRBV6-5; CDR3 length: 14; CDR3 protein: CASKLNSNTGELFF
V gene: TRBV27; CDR3 length: 16; CDR3 protein: CASSLSQGTYQETQYF
V gene: TRBV28; CDR3 length: 15; CDR3 protein: CASSLVGNQNNEQFF
V gene: TRBV20-1; CDR3 length: 14; CDR3 protein: CSARSGERNTEAFF
V gene: TRBV20-1; CDR3 length: 15; CDR3 protein: CSARAGGASPNTIYF
V gene: TRBV5-1; CDR3 length: 13; CDR3 protein: CASSLNGPDTQYF
V gene: TRBV7-9; CDR3 length: 15; CDR3 protein: CASSPGLVLGSEQFF
V gene: TRBV30; CDR3 length: 15; CDR3 protein: CAWSGTGTGETEAFF
V gene: TRBV6-1; CDR3 length: 20; CDR3 protein: CASSEAIDRGTGRVNQPQHF
V gene: TRBV12-3/TRBV12-4; CDR3 length: 16; CDR3 protein: CASSLPYGGVSDEQYF
V gene: TRBV20-1; CDR3 length: 14; CDR3 protein: CSASRLAGGGTQYF
V gene: TRBV7-2; CDR3 length: 13; CDR3 protein: CASSQQAPYGYTF